This T cell receptor beta chain was identified during a study of vaccination effects on CD4 cells after COVID-19. Germline V gene data show CDR1 as MRHNA and CDR2 as SNTAGT. The CDR3 is made up of 16 amino acids. The V end was cut by 4 bases, the J end by 8 bases, with 21 bases between. General observations from the study: Clones that were induced by infection or by vaccine showed marked contraction late after vaccination.

As regards this clone: What it recognizes is unknown.

Isolation of CD4+ T cells took place after ten to eleven days of culture. It was two doses of either the BNT162b2 or mRNA-1273 vaccine that participants received. Only in-frame clones appear in the TCRdb table, and some are missing; sequencing was by immunoSEQ multiplex PCR. The sample includes about 47,000 clones, about 70% of them seen just once. The TCR comes from a human donor who received a COVID-19 vaccine. Sequences were derived from CD4+ T cells from PBMCs cultured without peptide, sampled after COVID-19 vaccination. V usage is TRBV6-4 and J usage is TRBJ2-1; D unclear. The chain's CDR3 is CASSAELGPPRHEQFF. The DNA for the CDR3 is TGTGCCAGCAGTGCTGAACTCGGACCCCCCCGGCATGAGCAGTTCTTC.